The next 32 T cell receptor beta chains were all read from a single sample in a study of shared T cell receptors in the human thymus. The method was immunoSEQ multiplex PCR; TCRdb's version includes in-frame clones alone and lacks a portion of them. The table has about 610,000 clones, 88% seen once. These records were also assigned to another study, of human thymus T cells.

The sample taken for sequencing was thymocytes. The source of these receptors is a boy younger than two with a congenital heart defect.

The chain recombines TRBV5-1 with TRBJ1-4; TRBD1 aligns across 8 bases. The CDR3 length is 15 residues. Per germline, CDR1 SGHRS and CDR2 YFSETQ. J lost 7 bases, V lost 2 bases, and 7 bases had no gene match. The CDR3 nucleotides read TGCGCCAGCAGCTTAGACAGGGGCGGGAGTGAAAAACTGTTTTTT. Amino acids: CASSLDRGGSEKLFF.

CDR3 sequence: CASSFRGIGEQYF. The CDR3 nucleotides are TGTGCCAGCAGTTTTAGGGGGATCGGGGAGCAGTACTTC. The chain employs TRBV28 and TRBJ2-7, with a tentative D call TRBD1 (6 bases). Deletions cut 3 bases from V and 7 bases from J, with 13 bases between. Germline values: CDR1 MDHEN, CDR2 SYDVKM. CDR3 length equals 13 residues.

CDR3 DNA sequence: TGTGCCAGCAGTTTTTTATACAGACGGGGTTACGAGCAGTACTTC. The encoded protein is CASSFLYRRGYEQYF. The chain is built from TRBV27 and TRBJ2-7, with D perhaps matching TRBD2 (5 bases). This CDR3 is 15 amino acids long. The germline V and J ends were trimmed by 3 bases and 4 bases, with 16 bases remaining between them. CDR1 MNHEY and CDR2 SMNVEV come from the germline V gene (reference sequence).

The genes are TRBV7-9 and TRBJ1-1, with 9 bases matching TRBD1. Germline V gives CDR1 SEHNR, CDR2 FQNEAQ (reference sequence). V was clipped by 3 bases and J by 4 bases; unmatched bases: 6. This CDR3 contains 15 residues. CDR3 protein: CASSFTGGRGTEAFF. The CDR3 DNA is TGTGCCAGCAGCTTTACAGGGGGCAGGGGCACTGAAGCTTTCTTT.

The chain combines TRBV6-1 with TRBJ2-7; TRBD2 is a possible D gene (6 bases). V was clipped by 2 bases and J by 6 bases, with 17 bases between them. Germline V gene lookup returns CDR1 MNHNS and CDR2 SASEGT. The CDR3 has 15 amino acids. The CDR3 loop reads CASSEISVAGSEQYF. DNA of the CDR3: TGTGCCAGCAGTGAAATCAGCGTTGCGGGATCCGAGCAGTACTTC.

The chain links TRBV14 to TRBJ2-6; 7 bases map to TRBD2. The V gene's germline CDR1 is SGHDN and CDR2 FVKESK. This CDR3 comprises 18 residues. The J segment lost 2 bases and the V segment lost 1 base, leaving 8 bases of the junction unmatched. This CDR3 reads CASSQGAGVVPGANVLTF. The DNA of the CDR3 is TGTGCCAGCAGCCAAGGGGCGGGAGTTGTTCCTGGGGCCAACGTCCTGACTTTC.

The chain joins TRBV30 to TRBJ1-4; TRBD1 agrees at 10 bases. The ends lost 3 bases at V and 7 bases at J; junction bases unmatched: 8. Looked up from germline, CDR1 is GTSNPN and CDR2 is SVGIG (reference sequence). The CDR3 is 15 residues long. For the CDR3, the DNA is TGTGCCTGGAGCCTTAACCGGGACAGGGGTGAAAAACTGTTTTTT. It specifies CAWSLNRDRGEKLFF.

This chain links TRBV19 with TRBJ1-2; D perhaps matches TRBD1 (5 bases). There are 13 residues in the CDR3. Germline lookup yields CDR1 LNHDA and CDR2 SQIVND (reference sequence). The germline V and J ends were trimmed by 10 bases and 3 bases, with 15 bases remaining between them. CDR3 sequence (DNA): TGTGCCACCCTCAAACCCAGGGACTATGGCTACACCTTC. This encodes CATLKPRDYGYTF.

V is TRBV9 and J is TRBJ1-1; D is uncertain. V was cut by 0 bases and J by 4 bases, with 13 bases left in between. CDR1 and CDR2 from the germline V gene are SGDLS and YYNGEE. The CDR3 is 15 residues long. CDR3 DNA sequence: TGTGCCAGCAGCGTAGCTTTAACAGATGGCACTGAAGCTTTCTTT. It encodes CASSVALTDGTEAFF.

The V call is TRBV19, the J call TRBJ1-2; D is perhaps TRBD1 (5 bases). The CDR3 contains 16 residues. CDR1 and CDR2 from the germline V gene are LNHDA and SQIVND (reference sequence). The V end was cut by 0 bases, the J end by 1 base, with 12 bases between. CDR3 sequence: CASSIEEDSHNYGYTF. CDR3 nucleotide sequence: TGTGCCAGTAGTATAGAGGAAGACAGTCATAACTATGGCTACACCTTC. The entire variable domain, with the rest obtained from reference TRBV19 and TRBJ1-2, is as follows: DGGITQSPKYLFRKEGQNVTLSCEQNLNHDAMYWYRQDPGQGLRLIYYSQIVNDFQKGDIAEGYSVSREKKESFPLTVTSAQKNPTAFYLCASSIEEDSHNYGYTFGSGTRLTVV.

The V and J genes are TRBV2 and TRBJ2-1, with D perhaps TRBD1 (5 bases). Germline CDR1 SNHLY, CDR2 FYNNEI. Trimming shortened V by 3 bases and J by 3 bases, and 15 bases separated the two germline ends. There are 16 residues in the CDR3. The CDR3 reads CASSEGPSGCYNEQFF. The CDR3 DNA reads TGTGCCAGCAGTGAGGGGCCCTCAGGGTGCTACAATGAGCAGTTCTTC.

V and J are TRBV11-2 and TRBJ2-2; 9 positions agree with TRBD1. The junction had 8 bases not matched to a gene; V was cut back by 2 bases and J by 7 bases. From germline, CDR1 is SGHAT and CDR2 FQNNGV. The CDR3 totals 16 residues. The CDR3 loop is CASSLTGGGNGGELFF. The DNA for the CDR3 is TGTGCCAGCAGCTTAACAGGGGGCGGAAACGGCGGGGAGCTGTTTTTT.

The chain is built from TRBV6-4 and TRBJ2-3; D is perhaps TRBD2 (6 bases). CDR1 MRHNA and CDR2 SNTAGT come from the germline V gene. Trimming cost V 4 bases and J 1 base, with 12 bases left between them. The CDR3 extends over 15 amino acids. In DNA form, the CDR3 reads TGTGCCAGCAGTGTCGGGAGTGGGGGCACAGATACGCAGTATTTT. Translating it yields CASSVGSGGTDTQYF.

In this sample, this clone turned up once. V usage is TRBV11-2 and J usage is TRBJ1-2; 7 nucleotides line up with TRBD1. CDR1 and CDR2 from the germline V gene are SGHAT and FQNNGV. This CDR3 comprises 16 residues. V was pared by 4 bases and J by 7 bases, with 15 bases of the junction left unmatched. The CDR3 protein is CASSSTQADRAGGYTF. CDR3 DNA: TGTGCCAGCAGCTCCACCCAAGCTGACAGGGCGGGTGGCTACACCTTC. The complete variable domain, with remaining parts taken from reference TRBV11-2 and TRBJ1-2, reads EAGVAQSPRYKIIEKRQSVAFWCNPISGHATLYWYQQILGQGPKLLIQFQNNGVVDDSQLPKDRFSAERLKGVDSTLKIQPAKLEDSAVYLCASSSTQADRAGGYTFGSGTRLTVV.

About this clone: Other DNA sequences in this sample translate to the same CDR3. V usage is TRBV5-6 and J usage is TRBJ2-4, with 10 positions matching TRBD1. The CDR3 runs 19 residues. With 0 bases clipped from V and 3 bases from J, the junction kept 12 bases outside the gene matches. CDR1 SGHDT and CDR2 YYEEEE come from the germline V gene. In DNA, the CDR3 is TGTGCCAGCAGCTTGGGGGAGGGACAGGGGTTCCTGGGCAAAAACATTCAGTACTTC. Encoded protein: CASSLGEGQGFLGKNIQYF.

The chain is built from TRBV4-1 and TRBJ2-1; D unclear. CDR3 size: 16 residues. From germline, CDR1 is MGHRA and CDR2 YSYEKL. V gave up 0 bases and J gave up 2 bases, with 11 bases separating them. CDR3: CASSQDEITAYNEQFF. CDR3 DNA: TGCGCCAGCAGCCAAGACGAGATTACAGCCTACAATGAGCAGTTCTTC.

The chain joins TRBV11-2 to TRBJ1-2; the D gene is possibly TRBD1 (6 bases). Trimming pared 6 bases from V and 8 bases from J, leaving 19 bases between. This CDR3 region has 14 residues. Germline V lookup: CDR1 SGHAT, CDR2 FQNNGV. The CDR3 sequence is CASSQDRFFGGYTF. The CDR3 DNA follows: TGTGCCAGCAGTCAAGACAGGTTCTTTGGAGGCTACACCTTC.

In the case of this clone: This sample also contains other DNA sequences that code for the same CDR3. The V gene is TRBV25-1, the J gene TRBJ1-1, with D possibly matching TRBD1 (6 bases). CDR1 and CDR2 (germline): MGHDK, SYGVNS. CDR3 length equals 13 residues. V dropped 6 bases and J dropped 8 bases, with 16 bases sitting between them. The CDR3 DNA sequence: TGTGCCAGCAGCCCAGGGGAAGGGGTAGAAGCTTTCTTT. It encodes CASSPGEGVEAFF.

The chain employs TRBV28 and TRBJ2-7; 8 positions agree with TRBD2. Germline lookup yields CDR1 MDHEN and CDR2 SYDVKM. The CDR3 length is 17 residues. V trimming: 8 bases; J trimming: 3 bases; junction bases outside the gene matches: 18. The CDR3 region has the DNA TGTGCCAGCCCCACCGCGGGCGGGAGGCCCGAAAACTACGAGCAGTACTTC. Its protein is CASPTAGGRPENYEQYF.

The chain uses TRBV19 and TRBJ1-2; 8 bases are shared with TRBD1. The V segment lost 5 bases and the J segment 6 bases; nucleotides outside the gene matches: 8. This CDR3 is built from 14 residues. CDR1 LNHDA and CDR2 SQIVND come from the germline V gene (reference sequence). The CDR3: CASSPVDRADGYTF. The CDR3 DNA follows: TGTGCCAGTAGTCCGGTGGACAGGGCGGATGGCTACACCTTC. The full variable domain, in which reference TRBV19 and TRBJ1-2 provide the parts outside the CDR3, is DGGITQSPKYLFRKEGQNVTLSCEQNLNHDAMYWYRQDPGQGLRLIYYSQIVNDFQKGDIAEGYSVSREKKESFPLTVTSAQKNPTAFYLCASSPVDRADGYTFGSGTRLTVV.

The rearrangement links TRBV29-1 to TRBJ1-1, with D tentatively TRBD1 (5 bases). This CDR3 comprises 17 residues. V was trimmed by 2 bases and J by 2 bases, leaving 21 bases between them. The germline CDR1 and CDR2 sequences are SQVTM and ANQGSEA. The CDR3 protein is CSVETLPPMTVNTEAFF. The CDR3 DNA reads TGCAGCGTTGAAACCCTCCCTCCTATGACAGTAAACACTGAAGCTTTCTTT.

The chain uses TRBV5-6 and TRBJ2-7, with 7 bases matching TRBD2. Germline V CDR1 and CDR2: SGHDT, YYEEEE. The ends lost 4 bases at V and 6 bases at J; junction bases unmatched: 10. The CDR3 length is 14 residues. The CDR3 loop reads CASSTRTRRGEQYF. Written as DNA, the CDR3 is TGTGCCAGCAGCACCCGGACTAGGAGGGGCGAGCAGTACTTC. The full variable domain, rest sourced from reference TRBV5-6 and TRBJ2-7, is DAGVTQSPTHLIKTRGQQVTLRCSPKSGHDTVSWYQQALGQGPQFIFQYYEEEERQRGNFPDRFSGHQFPNYSSELNVNALLLGDSALYLCASSTRTRRGEQYFGPGTRLTVT.

This chain uses TRBV28 with TRBJ2-7; 10 nucleotides line up with TRBD1. There are 13 residues in the CDR3. With 6 bases clipped from V and 7 bases from J, the junction kept 6 bases outside the gene matches. Germline V gives CDR1 MDHEN, CDR2 SYDVKM. The CDR3 DNA follows: TGTGCCAGCAGCCGACAGGGGGCCGAAGAGCAGTACTTC. Residues: CASSRQGAEEQYF.

This chain uses TRBV14 with TRBJ2-1, with TRBD1 matching 10 bases. The CDR3 extends over 14 amino acids. Trimming cost V 8 bases and J 4 bases; bases outside gene matches: 5. Germline assignment: CDR1 SGHDN and CDR2 FVKESK. Written as DNA, the CDR3 is TGTGCCAGCCGCGGACAGGGGGGGTACAATGAGCAGTTCTTC. Translating it yields CASRGQGGYNEQFF.

The table lists this clone with a few counts. This sequence joins TRBV15 and TRBJ2-5; possibly TRBD1 for D (6 bases). The germline V gene encodes CDR1 LNHNV and CDR2 YYDKDF (reference sequence). Trimming left V 0 bases short and J 2 bases short, with 13 bases between. The CDR3 is 16 amino acids. CDR3 amino acids: CATSREQQDSQETQYF. CDR3 sequence (DNA): TGTGCCACCAGCAGAGAGCAACAGGACAGTCAAGAGACCCAGTACTTC.

The J gene is TRBJ2-2, the V gene TRBV14; 11 bases map to TRBD1. In germline, CDR1 is SGHDN, CDR2 FVKESK. The CDR3 spans 15 residues. Unmatched junction bases numbered 4, after V lost 4 bases and J lost 6 bases. Written as DNA, the CDR3 is TGTGCCAGCAGCCGGACAGGGGGCAGGCCCGGGGAGCTGTTTTTT. Translating gives CASSRTGGRPGELFF.

This clone has just a few counts. The chain recombines TRBV15 with TRBJ2-5; TRBD2 agrees at 7 bases. In germline, CDR1 is LNHNV, CDR2 YYDKDF (reference sequence). V lost 2 bases and J lost 4; bases outside the gene matches: 7. The CDR3 extends over 15 amino acids. The CDR3 DNA reads as TGTGCCACCAGCAGACTAGCGGAGACGGGAGAGACCCAGTACTTC. This sequence encodes CATSRLAETGETQYF.

The chain recombines TRBV5-4 with TRBJ2-7; maybe TRBD2 (5 bases). V was clipped by 4 bases and J by 5 bases, with 16 bases between them. CDR1 is SGHNT and CDR2 is YYREEE in the germline V gene (reference sequence). This CDR3 region has 14 residues. CDR3 bases: TGTGCCAGCAGCCATCAAACTAGTATCGACGAGCAGTACTTC. Its translation is CASSHQTSIDEQYF.

The genes are TRBV19 and TRBJ2-7; possibly TRBD1 for D (5 bases). The CDR3 length is 13 residues. Germline V gives CDR1 LNHDA, CDR2 SQIVND (reference sequence). The germline V and J ends were trimmed by 3 bases and 6 bases, with 12 bases remaining between them. DNA of the CDR3: TGTGCCAGTAGTATTCAGGGAAAACGCGAGCAGTACTTC. Its protein is CASSIQGKREQYF.

J is TRBJ2-1 and V is TRBV4-3; possibly TRBD1 for D (6 bases). The CDR3 extends over 16 amino acids. The V gene lost 4 bases and the J gene lost 2 bases, with 15 bases spanning the gap. CDR1 is LGHNA, CDR2 YSLEER, per germline. CDR3 protein: CASSPSRGRTYNEQFF. The CDR3 region has the DNA TGCGCCAGCAGCCCATCCAGGGGACGGACCTACAATGAGCAGTTCTTC.

Concerning this clone itself: The same CDR3 is also encoded by other DNA sequences in this sample. The J gene is TRBJ2-7, the V gene TRBV6-5; 8 positions match TRBD2. Germline CDR1 MNHEY, CDR2 SVGAGI. J lost 7 bases, V lost 3 bases, and 5 bases had no gene match. The CDR3 length is 13 residues. The CDR3 spells CASSYSGVGEQYF. The CDR3 nucleotides read TGTGCCAGCAGTTATAGCGGGGTGGGAGAGCAGTACTTC.

The gene calls are TRBV27 and TRBJ2-1, with a possible D match to TRBD1 (5 bases). Trimming removed 4 bases at V and 5 bases at J, with 12 bases between. CDR3 length equals 14 residues. In germline, CDR1 is MNHEY, CDR2 SMNVEV (reference sequence). This CDR3 is CASSWAGLNNEQFF. CDR3 DNA: TGTGCCAGCAGTTGGGCAGGGTTAAACAATGAGCAGTTCTTC.